The T cell receptor (beta chain) under discussion was sequenced for a study of cytotoxic CD8 clonotypes in ibrutinib-treated CLL. Study-level background: Around 10 relapsed/refractory, roughly 15 treatment-naive; some 17 IGHV unmutated. Patients attained 25 or so partial and 2 complete responses; at median about 70 months, about 14 remained remitted while 12 progressed. The study recorded mean values of almost 260,000 productive templates and 90,000 to 100,000 productive rearrangements per sample.

CDR1 is SGHKS, CDR2 YYEKEE, per germline (reference sequence). V shed 4 bases and J shed 3 bases, with 20 bases lying between them. The CDR3 totals 18 residues. This clone has a count of ten or more. The target antigen is unknown. TCRdb keeps only in-frame clones here, not all; method: immunoSEQ multiplex PCR. The sample has roughly 150,000 clones, roughly 77% seen once. Study outcomes and limitations: Starting clonality was above that of age-matched healthy donors and tracked circulating CD8+ T-cell counts.

The origin of this receptor is a human donor with chronic lymphocytic leukemia. The chain couples TRBV5-5 to TRBJ1-6; no firm D call. Sequences were derived from PBMCs, sampled after 12 months of ibrutinib treatment. CDR3 amino acids: CASSQTMATADYNSPLHF. CDR3 bases: TGTGCCAGCAGCCAAACTATGGCAACGGCAGACTATAATTCACCCCTCCACTTT.